The T cell receptor (beta chain) described here comes from a study of regulatory T cells in long-lasting Graves disease. Broader study findings: It was possible that the small sample size reduced accuracy.

The CDR3 contains 11 residues. Trimming removed 4 bases at V and 4 bases at J, with 7 bases between. In germline, CDR1 is GTSNPN, CDR2 SVGIG (reference sequence). Relying on iRepertoire HTBI primers and Arm-PCR of CDR3 regions, the team built TCR beta libraries. TCRdb fed the multiplex PCR reads into MiXCR, producing one record per CDR3 protein. The data contain around 400,000 distinct CDR3 sequences, 23% of them seen just once; the ten biggest clones take up around 26%. This clonotype appeared a few times. Antigen specificity is unknown. The time point denotes: persistent/refractory GD, antithyroid drugs over 5 years with positive TRAb. TCR sequences were obtained from RNA taken from PBMCs.

V is TRBV30 and J is TRBJ1-1; the D is unclear. The clonotype originates from a female donor with Graves disease. This material consisted of peripheral blood mononuclear cells (PBMCs), taken when the disease was refractory, from a patient treated with antithyroid drugs. CDR3 sequence (DNA): TGTGCCTGGACGGACTCCACTGAAGCTTTCTTT. Encoded protein: CAWTDSTEAFF.